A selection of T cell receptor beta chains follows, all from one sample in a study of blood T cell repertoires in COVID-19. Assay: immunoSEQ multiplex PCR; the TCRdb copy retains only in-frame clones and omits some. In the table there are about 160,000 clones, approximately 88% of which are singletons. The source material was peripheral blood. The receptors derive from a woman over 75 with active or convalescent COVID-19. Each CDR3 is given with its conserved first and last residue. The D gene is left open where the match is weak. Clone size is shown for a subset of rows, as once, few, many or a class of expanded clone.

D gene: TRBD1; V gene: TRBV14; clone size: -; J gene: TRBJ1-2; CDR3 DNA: TGTGCCAGCAGCCCCCCGGGACAGGGGGCAGTTGGCTACACCTTC; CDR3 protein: CASSPPGQGAVGYTF
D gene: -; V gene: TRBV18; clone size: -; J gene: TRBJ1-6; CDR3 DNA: TGTGCCAGCTCACCAATCTCCTCTCTCGTGAGTAATTCACCCCTCCACTTT; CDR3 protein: CASSPISSLVSNSPLHF
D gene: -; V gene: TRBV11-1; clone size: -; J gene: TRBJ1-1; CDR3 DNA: TGTGCCAGCAGCTTAGGGGCTAACAGGGTGAACACTGAAGCTTTCTTT; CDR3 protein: CASSLGANRVNTEAFF
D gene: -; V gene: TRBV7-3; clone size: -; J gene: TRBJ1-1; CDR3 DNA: TGTGCCAGCAGCCCGGGACACCAGAACACTGAAGCTTTCTTT; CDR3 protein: CASSPGHQNTEAFF
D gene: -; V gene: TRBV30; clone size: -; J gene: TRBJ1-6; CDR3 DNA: TGTGCCTGGAGTCCAGGGAAAAATTCACCCCTCCACTTT; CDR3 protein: CAWSPGKNSPLHF
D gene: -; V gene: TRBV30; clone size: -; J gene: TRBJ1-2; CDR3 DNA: TGTGCCTGGAGTGGAGGACAGATTAACTATGGCTACACCTTC; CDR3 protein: CAWSGGQINYGYTF
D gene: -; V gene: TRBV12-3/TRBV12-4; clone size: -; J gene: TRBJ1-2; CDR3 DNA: TGTGCCAGCAGTTTCACCGGAGGCTATGGCTACACCTTC; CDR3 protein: CASSFTGGYGYTF
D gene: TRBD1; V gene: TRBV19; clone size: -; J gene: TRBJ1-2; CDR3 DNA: TGTGCCAGTAGTAAAATCTCAGGGGGCTATTATACTAACTATGGCTACACCTTC; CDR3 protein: CASSKISGGYYTNYGYTF
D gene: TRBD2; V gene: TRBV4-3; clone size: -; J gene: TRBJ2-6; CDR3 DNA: TGCGCCAGCAGCCAATCGGGACCGGGACTAGCGGGGATCTCTGGGGCCAACGTCCTGACTTTC; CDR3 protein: CASSQSGPGLAGISGANVLTF
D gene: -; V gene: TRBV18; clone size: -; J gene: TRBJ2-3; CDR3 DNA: TGTGCCAGCTCACCATTTACAGATACCTTCACAGATACGCAGTATTTT; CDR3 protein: CASSPFTDTFTDTQYF
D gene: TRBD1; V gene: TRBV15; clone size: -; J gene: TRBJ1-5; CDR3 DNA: TGTGCCACCAGCAGAGATTATTGGGACAGCGCTAGCAATCAGCCCCAGCATTTT; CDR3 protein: CATSRDYWDSASNQPQHF
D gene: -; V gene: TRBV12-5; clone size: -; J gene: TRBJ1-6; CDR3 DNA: TGTGCTAGTGGCCAGGGATATAATTCACCCCTCCACTTT; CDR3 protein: CASGQGYNSPLHF
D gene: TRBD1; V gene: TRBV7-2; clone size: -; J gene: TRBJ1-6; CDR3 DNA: TGTGCCAGCACCTACCCGGGACAGGGGGCACCCCTCCACTTT; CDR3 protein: CASTYPGQGAPLHF
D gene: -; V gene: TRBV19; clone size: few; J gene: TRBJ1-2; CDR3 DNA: TGTGCCAGTAGTCCGACAGAAATCTATGGCTACACCTTC; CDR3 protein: CASSPTEIYGYTF
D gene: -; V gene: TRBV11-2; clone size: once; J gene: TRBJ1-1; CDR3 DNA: TGTGCCAGCAGCTCCCAGGGGAACACTGAAGCTTTCTTT; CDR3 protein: CASSSQGNTEAFF
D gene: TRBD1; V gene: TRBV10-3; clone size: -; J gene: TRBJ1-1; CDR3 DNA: TGTGCCACATTACCGGGACAGTATACGAACACTGAAGCTTTCTTT; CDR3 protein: CATLPGQYTNTEAFF
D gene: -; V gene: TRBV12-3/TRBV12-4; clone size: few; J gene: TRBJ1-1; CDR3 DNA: TGTGCCAGCAGGCCGGACACGAACACTGAAGCTTTCTTT; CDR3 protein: CASRPDTNTEAFF
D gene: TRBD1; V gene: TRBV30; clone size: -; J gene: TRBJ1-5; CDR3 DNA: TGTGCCTGGAGTGGACAGGGGGCGAAACAGCCCCAGCATTTT; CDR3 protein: CAWSGQGAKQPQHF
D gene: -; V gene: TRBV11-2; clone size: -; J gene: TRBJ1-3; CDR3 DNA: TGTGCCAGCAGCTTTCAACAGGGAAGCTCTGGAAACACCATATATTTT; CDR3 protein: CASSFQQGSSGNTIYF
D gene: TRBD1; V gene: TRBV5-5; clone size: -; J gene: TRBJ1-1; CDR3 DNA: TGTGCCAGCAGCTGGGACAGGGCCATAAACACTGAAGCTTTCTTT; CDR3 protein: CASSWDRAINTEAFF
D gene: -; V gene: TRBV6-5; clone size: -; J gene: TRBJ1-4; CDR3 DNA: TGTGCCAGCAGCTCCGGGGAAGCTAATGAAAAACTGTTTTTT; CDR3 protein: CASSSGEANEKLFF
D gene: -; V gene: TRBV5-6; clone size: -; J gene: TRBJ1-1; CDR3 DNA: TGTGCCAGCAGCCCGGGGGGGTTCTCAGGGTCGACTGAAGCTTTCTTT; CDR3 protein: CASSPGGFSGSTEAFF
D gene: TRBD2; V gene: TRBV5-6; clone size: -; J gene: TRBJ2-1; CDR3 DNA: TGTGCCAGCAGCCCGGAGGTCGGGACTAGCGGGGACCCTAACAATGAGCAGTTCTTC; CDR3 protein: CASSPEVGTSGDPNNEQFF
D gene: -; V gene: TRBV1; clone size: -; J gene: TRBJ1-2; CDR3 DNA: TGCACCAGCCCCACGGAGGGGAGTGGTGGCTACACCTTC; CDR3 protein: CTSPTEGSGGYTF
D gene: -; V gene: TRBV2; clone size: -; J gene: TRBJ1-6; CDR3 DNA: TGTGCCAGCAGTGCGCAGGCCTATAATTCACCCCTCCACTTT; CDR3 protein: CASSAQAYNSPLHF
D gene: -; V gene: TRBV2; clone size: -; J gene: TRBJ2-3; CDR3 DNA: TGTGCCAGCAGTGACGGGACAGATACGCAGTATTTT; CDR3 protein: CASSDGTDTQYF
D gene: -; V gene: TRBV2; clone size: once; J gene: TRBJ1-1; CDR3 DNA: TGTGCCAACTCGGGGGGCGCTGAAGCTTTCTTT; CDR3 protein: CANSGGAEAFF
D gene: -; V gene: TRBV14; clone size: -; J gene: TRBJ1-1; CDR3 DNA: TGTGCCAGCAGCCAATATTCAGGGAAAACTGAAGCTTTCTTT; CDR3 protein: CASSQYSGKTEAFF
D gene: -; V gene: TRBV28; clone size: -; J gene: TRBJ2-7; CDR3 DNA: TGTGCCAGCAGGGACAGATACGAGCAGTACTTC; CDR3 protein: CASRDRYEQYF
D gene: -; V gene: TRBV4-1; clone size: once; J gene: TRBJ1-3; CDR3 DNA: TGCGCCAGCAGCCAGCTACAGCTTTCTGGAAACACCATATATTTT; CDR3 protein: CASSQLQLSGNTIYF
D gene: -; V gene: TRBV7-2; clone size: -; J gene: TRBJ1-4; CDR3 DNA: TGTGCCATCCACAGGGATGAAAAACTGTTTTTT; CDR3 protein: CAIHRDEKLFF
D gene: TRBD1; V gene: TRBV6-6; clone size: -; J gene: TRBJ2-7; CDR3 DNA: TGTGCCAGCAGTTACGGGACAGATAATTCCTACGAGCAGTACTTC; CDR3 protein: CASSYGTDNSYEQYF
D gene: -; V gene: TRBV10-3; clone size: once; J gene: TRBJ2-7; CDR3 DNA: TGTGCCATCAGGAATACTAGTACGGGATCGATAGAGCAGTACTTC; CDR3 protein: CAIRNTSTGSIEQYF
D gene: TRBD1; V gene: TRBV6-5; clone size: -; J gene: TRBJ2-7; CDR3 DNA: TGTGCCAGCAGCCGTCAAGACAGGGGGAACGAGCAGTACTTC; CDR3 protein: CASSRQDRGNEQYF
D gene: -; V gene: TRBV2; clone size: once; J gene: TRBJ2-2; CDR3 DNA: TGTGCCAGCAGGGCACACGCGAACACCGGGGAGCTGTTTTTT; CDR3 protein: CASRAHANTGELFF
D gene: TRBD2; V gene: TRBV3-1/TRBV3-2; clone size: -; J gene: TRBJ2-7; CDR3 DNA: TGTGCCAGCAGCCTTGAGGGAGGGACCTACGAGCAGTACTTC; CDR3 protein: CASSLEGGTYEQYF
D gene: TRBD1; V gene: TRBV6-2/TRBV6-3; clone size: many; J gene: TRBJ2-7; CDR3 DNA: TGTGCCAGCAGCCCGGGACAGGGGGGGAACTTC; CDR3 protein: CASSPGQGGNF
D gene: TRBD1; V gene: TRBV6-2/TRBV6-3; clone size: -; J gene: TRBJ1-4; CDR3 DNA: TGTGCCAGCAGTTACCCCACTGGGACAGCTGAAAAACTGTTTTTT; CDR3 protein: CASSYPTGTAEKLFF
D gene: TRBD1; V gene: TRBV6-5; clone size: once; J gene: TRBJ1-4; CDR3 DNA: TGTGCCAGCAGTTACACGGGACAGGGTAATGAAAAACTGTTTTTT; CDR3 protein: CASSYTGQGNEKLFF
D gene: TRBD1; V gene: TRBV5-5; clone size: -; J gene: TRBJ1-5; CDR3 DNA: TGTGCCAGCAGCTTGGGGACAGGGGCTTTGCATCAGCCCCAGCATTTT; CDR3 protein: CASSLGTGALHQPQHF
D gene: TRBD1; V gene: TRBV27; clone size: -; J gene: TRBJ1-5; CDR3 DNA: TGTGCCAGCAGGGGACAGGGCGGTCAGCCCCAGCATTTT; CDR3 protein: CASRGQGGQPQHF
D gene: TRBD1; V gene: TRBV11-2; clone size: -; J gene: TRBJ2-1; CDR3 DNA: TGTGCCAGCGCTTGGGGACAGGGCTCCTACAATGAGCAGTTCTTC; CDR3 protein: CASAWGQGSYNEQFF
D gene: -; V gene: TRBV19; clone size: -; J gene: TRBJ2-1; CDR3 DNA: TGTGCCAGTAGTATGTCCCTATCACAGGTTGAGCAGTTCTTC; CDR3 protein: CASSMSLSQVEQFF
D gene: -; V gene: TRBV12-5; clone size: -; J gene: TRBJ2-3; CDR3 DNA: TGTGCTAGTGGTTCGCTATTTGGGGGCAGCACAGATACGCAGTATTTT; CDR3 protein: CASGSLFGGSTDTQYF
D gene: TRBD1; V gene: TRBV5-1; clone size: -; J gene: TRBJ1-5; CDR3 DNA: TGCGCCAGCAGCCCGGTAACAGGGGCAAATCAGCCCCAGCATTTT; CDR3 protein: CASSPVTGANQPQHF
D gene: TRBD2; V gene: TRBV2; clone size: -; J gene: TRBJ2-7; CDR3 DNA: TGTGCCAGCCGGGGAGGGCACGAGCAGTACTTC; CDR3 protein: CASRGGHEQYF
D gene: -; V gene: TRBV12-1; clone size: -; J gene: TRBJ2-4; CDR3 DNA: TGTGCCAGCAGCCTATCTCATCTGGTGTATGGAGCCAAAAACATTCAGTACTTC; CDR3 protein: CASSLSHLVYGAKNIQYF
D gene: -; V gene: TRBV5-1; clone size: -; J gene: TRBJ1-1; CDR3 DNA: TGCGCCAGCAGCTTGGAGGCAGGTAGGACTGAAGCTTTCTTT; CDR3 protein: CASSLEAGRTEAFF
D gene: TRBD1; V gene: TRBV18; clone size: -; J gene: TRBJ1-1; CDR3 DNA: TGTGCCAGCTCACCTGCGACAGGGGGCATCAACACTGAAGCTTTCTTT; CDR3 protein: CASSPATGGINTEAFF
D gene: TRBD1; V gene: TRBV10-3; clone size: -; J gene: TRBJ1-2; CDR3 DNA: TGTGCCATCAGTGAGCCCGGGACAGGTAGGGCGGATGGCTACACCTTC; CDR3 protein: CAISEPGTGRADGYTF
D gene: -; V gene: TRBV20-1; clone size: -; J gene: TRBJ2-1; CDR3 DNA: TGCAGTGCCCTGGGGAGCAATGAGCAGTTCTTC; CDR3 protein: CSALGSNEQFF
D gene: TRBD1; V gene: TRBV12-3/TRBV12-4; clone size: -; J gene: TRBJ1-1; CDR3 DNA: TGTGCCAGCAGTCCCGGACAGGTCGAAGCTTTCTTT; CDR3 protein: CASSPGQVEAFF
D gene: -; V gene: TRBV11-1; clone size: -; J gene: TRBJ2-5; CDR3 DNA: TGTGCCAGCAGCCCAACGGCGGGGCAAGAGACCCAGTACTTC; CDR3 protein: CASSPTAGQETQYF
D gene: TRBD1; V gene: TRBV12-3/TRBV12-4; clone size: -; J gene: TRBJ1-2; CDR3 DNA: TGTGCCAGCAGGATCGGGACAGAATATGGCTACACCTTC; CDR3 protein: CASRIGTEYGYTF